This T cell receptor beta chain was captured in a study of blood T cell repertoires in COVID-19. Study as a whole: Acute and convalescent COVID-19 samples came from the United States, Italy and Spain. Sources were T cells, B-cell-depleted T cells, or PBMCs; the material itself was cDNA or gDNA.

This clone is a singleton in its sample. The CDR3 is 15 residues long. Trimming removed 5 bases from V and 7 bases from J; junction bases left unmatched: 14. Germline values: CDR1 MDHEN, CDR2 SYDVKM. Original processing notes: Estimation of nucleated cell counts relied on the amplification of reference gene primers. Here immunoSEQ multiplex PCR was the method, and the copy in TCRdb shows in-frame clones only, minus some. Clone size and V and J calls were adopted from that table, with D and trimming inferred from the DNA. Of fewer than 200,000 clones detected, 82% appear once; the ten largest clones hold around 7%.

The origin of this receptor is a woman aged 40 to 55 with COVID-19, enrolled during active disease. The sequencing input was peripheral blood. The chain recombines TRBV28 with TRBJ2-7; 7 bases map to TRBD2. CDR3 nucleotides: TGTGCCAGCAGTCTCCGAGCGGGGCTCACCCAAGAGCAGTACTTC. This translates into CASSLRAGLTQEQYF.